Listed here is a single TCR beta chain. Its binding antigen is unknown. No clone much larger than this one lies a single base away; base qualities are absent. The sample comes from a study of T cell changes during pregnancy in multiple sclerosis (dated by TCRdb to between 2018 and 2020). Describing the broader study: In women with multiple sclerosis, the researchers looked at how the T cell repertoire shifted as pregnancy progressed.

Library construction relied on the immunoSEQ multiplex PCR assay. TCRdb carries this immuneACCESS record with in-frame sequences only. Its versions omit some clonotypes, under half of them owing to an unresolved V gene in the studies checked, with the rest unexplained. The sample profile shows over 50,000 clones; over 80% of them were found once. The top ten clonotypes cover 0.7% to 0.9% of the sample. The CDR3 goes from the cysteine to the phenylalanine over 11 residues. The retained sequence is limited to the CDR3, 33 bases, with the frame set at the first base. Cut back by 5 bases and 5 bases, the V and J ends lie 6 bases apart. Sequences SGHTA (CDR1) and FQGNSA (CDR2) are obtained from the germline V gene.

This material consisted of peripheral blood, taken in the first trimester of pregnancy. The TCR originated in a female donor in good health, enrolled as a control in a pregnancy study. The chain employs TRBV7-2 and TRBJ1-1; the D gene remains uncertain. In nucleotides, the sequence is TGTGCCAGCAGCCCACGGACTGAAGCTTTCTTT. The translation is CASSPRTEAFF.